Included here is one TCR beta chain sequence, with context. What it binds is unknown. Sequencing was performed with immunoSEQ multiplex PCR; in TCRdb, only in-frame clones are kept and a portion is missing. This table has about 2.1 million clones, around 93% appearing once. The CDR3 runs to 13 residues. Germline V lookup: CDR1 MNHEY, CDR2 SVGAGI. The V end lost 5 bases, the J end lost 8 bases, and 15 bases lay between the germline ends. The data stem from a study of shared clonotypes between healthy human individuals. Looking at the study overall: The composition of the donors was a couple of women and a few men aged 18 to 49. Used for every donor were three CD4 naive, three CD4 memory, two CD8 naive and one CD8 memory plate. Study-wide findings and caveats: Represented diversity, genetic and exposure-history alike, was limited by few donors.

Naive CD8 cells were CD45RO-negative, positively selected for CCR7, excluding terminally differentiated effector memory CD45RA+ cells. Caucasian adults residing in Nashville, Tennessee made up all the donors. This clonotype was sampled from a man aged 18 to 30 in good health. Some clones in this sample may be carry-over from other donors' samples. The genes are TRBV6-5 and TRBJ1-2, with D tentatively TRBD1 (6 bases). Specimen: naive CD8+ T cells from PBMCs. The CDR3 bases are TGTGCCAGCAGTCCGCAGGGGCGGGGAGGCTACACCTTC. This codes for CASSPQGRGGYTF.